This T cell receptor beta chain is drawn from a study of OX40 agonist ivuxolimab in advanced cancers. At the level of the study: Patients took ivuxolimab, an agonistic anti-OX40 (CD134) antibody. Partial responses, seen in three patients, involved one hepatocellular carcinoma and two cutaneous melanomas.

As regards this clone: Its target is unknown.

The table came from immunoSEQ multiplex PCR; TCRdb's copy has only in-frame clones and leaves some out. In the table there are 50,000 to 75,000 clones, about four fifths of which are singletons. General study findings and limits: By week 6 at 0.1 to 3.0 mg/kg, blood CD4+ and CD8+ T cells had expanded clonally.

In germline, CDR1 is SGHAT, CDR2 FQNNGV. V was pared by 0 bases and J by 2 bases, with 6 bases between. The CDR3 loop spans 14 amino acids. The chain joins TRBV11-2 to TRBJ2-3; D remains ambiguous. This sequence was found in an adult with an advanced solid tumor such as melanoma, head and neck, liver or kidney cancer. The sequencing used CD4+ or CD8+ T cells sorted from blood, collected in a trial of the OX40 agonist ivuxolimab. The CDR3 coding sequence is TGTGCCAGCAGCTTAGACTACATCACAGATACGCAGTATTTT. This encodes CASSLDYITDTQYF.